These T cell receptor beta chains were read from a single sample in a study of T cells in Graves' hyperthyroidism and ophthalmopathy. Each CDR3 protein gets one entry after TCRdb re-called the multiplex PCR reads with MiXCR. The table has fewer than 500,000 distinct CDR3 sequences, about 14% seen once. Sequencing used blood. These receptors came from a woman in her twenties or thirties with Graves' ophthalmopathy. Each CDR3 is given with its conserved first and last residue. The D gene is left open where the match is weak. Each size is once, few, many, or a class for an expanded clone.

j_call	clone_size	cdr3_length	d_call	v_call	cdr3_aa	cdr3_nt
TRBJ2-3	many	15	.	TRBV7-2	CASSVGGWRVDTQYF	TGTGCCAGCAGCGTAGGGGGGTGGCGGGTTGATACGCAGTATTTT
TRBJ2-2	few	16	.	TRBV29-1	CSVARVTGVNTGELFF	TGCAGCGTCGCCCGAGTGACAGGCGTCAACACCGGGGAGCTGTTTTTT
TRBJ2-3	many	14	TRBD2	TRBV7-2	CASGPRGGGDTQYF	TGTGCCAGCGGGCCCCGGGGGGGGGGAGATACGCAGTATTTT
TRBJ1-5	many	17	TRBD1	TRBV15	CATSPNRAGGLDQPQHF	TGTGCCACCAGCCCTAATCGGGCAGGGGGTCTGGATCAGCCCCAGCATTTT
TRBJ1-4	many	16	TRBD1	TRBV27	CASSLDRVQANEKLFF	TGTGCCAGCAGCCTGGACAGGGTTCAGGCTAATGAAAAACTGTTTTTT
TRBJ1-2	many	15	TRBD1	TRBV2	CASSGAGQGADGYTF	TGTGCCAGCAGTGGGGCGGGACAGGGGGCGGATGGCTACACCTTC
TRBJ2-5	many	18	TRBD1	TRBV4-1	CASSQDGWSGGGQETQYF	TGCGCCAGCAGCCAAGATGGATGGTCAGGGGGCGGTCAAGAGACCCAGTACTTC
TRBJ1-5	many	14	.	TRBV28	CASSGYDSNQPQHF	TGTGCCAGCAGTGGATATGATAGCAATCAGCCCCAGCATTTT
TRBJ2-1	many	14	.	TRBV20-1	CSARDKAKEDEQFF	TGCAGTGCTAGAGATAAAGCCAAGGAGGATGAGCAGTTCTTC
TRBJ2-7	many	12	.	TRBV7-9	CASTWNTYEQYF	TGTGCCAGCACCTGGAACACCTACGAGCAGTACTTC
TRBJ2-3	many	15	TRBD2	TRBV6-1	CASSEEAGDRDTQYF	TGTGCCAGCAGTGAAGAAGCGGGGGATCGAGATACGCAGTATTTT
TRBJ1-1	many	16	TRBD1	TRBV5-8	CASSLPPQGFGTEAFF	TGTGCCAGCAGCCTACCCCCACAGGGGTTTGGCACTGAAGCTTTCTTT
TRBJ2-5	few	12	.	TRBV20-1	CGAGLYQETQYF	TGCGGTGCCGGACTCTACCAAGAGACCCAGTACTTC
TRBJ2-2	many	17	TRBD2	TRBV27	CASSLASGYTNTGELFF	TGTGCCAGCAGTTTAGCTAGCGGGTATACGAACACCGGGGAGCTGTTTTTT